This is a list of T cell receptor beta chains from one sample in a study of beta chain features in type 1 diabetes. Measured with immunoSEQ multiplex PCR; TCRdb has only the in-frame clones, and not every one. Seen here are hundreds of thousands of clones, over 25% observed once, and the top ten hold 0.05% to 0.065%. The sequenced sample was naive CD4+ T cells from blood. The receptors here all came from a young man in good health. The CDR3 runs from the conserved cysteine through the conserved F or W. D genes are given only for firm matches. Size values are once, few and many counts, or a class for expanded clones, and some rows have none.

j_gene | v_gene | abundance | d_gene | CDR3aa | CDR3nt
TRBJ2-1 | TRBV25-1 | once | TRBD1 | CASTNHPGTGGRDEQFF | TGTGCCAGCACCAATCATCCCGGGACAGGGGGCCGCGATGAGCAGTTCTTC
TRBJ2-7 | TRBV7-9 | few | TRBD1 | CASSPDRAYEQYF | TGTGCCAGCAGCCCAGACAGGGCCTACGAGCAGTACTTC
TRBJ2-1 | TRBV9 | few | TRBD2 | CASSVATSGTYNEQFF | TGTGCCAGCAGCGTAGCGACTAGCGGGACCTACAATGAGCAGTTCTTC
TRBJ2-1 | TRBV10-3 | once | TRBD1 | CAIDEGASYNEQFF | TGTGCCATCGACGAGGGGGCTTCCTACAATGAGCAGTTCTTC
TRBJ2-7 | TRBV30 | NA | TRBD1 | CAWSITGDEQYF | TGTGCCTGGAGTATCACAGGGGACGAGCAGTACTTC
TRBJ2-3 | TRBV6-1 | NA | NA | CASGRTSLTDTQYF | TGTGCCAGCGGCCGGACTTCTCTCACAGATACGCAGTATTTT
TRBJ2-4 | TRBV19 | NA | NA | CASSNEVAKNIQYF | TGTGCCAGTAGTAACGAGGTAGCCAAAAACATTCAGTACTTC
TRBJ2-7 | TRBV4-1 | NA | NA | CASSQIQGLYEQYF | TGCGCCAGCAGCCAAATACAAGGCCTCTACGAGCAGTACTTC
TRBJ2-3 | TRBV29-1 | few | TRBD1 | CSVAGTGGADTQYF | TGCAGCGTCGCCGGGACAGGGGGTGCAGATACGCAGTATTTT
TRBJ2-7 | TRBV28 | few | TRBD2 | CASSLQASGTYEQYF | TGTGCCAGCAGTTTACAGGCTAGCGGGACCTACGAGCAGTACTTC
TRBJ2-7 | TRBV4-1 | NA | NA | CASSQDLVGHEQYF | TGCGCCAGCAGCCAAGACCTAGTGGGTCATGAGCAGTACTTC
TRBJ2-1 | TRBV9 | NA | NA | CASSVAGYNEQFF | TGTGCCAGCAGCGTAGCAGGCTACAATGAGCAGTTCTTC
TRBJ2-1 | TRBV5-1 | NA | TRBD2 | CASSFASGRVNEQFF | TGCGCCAGCAGCTTCGCCAGCGGGAGGGTAAATGAGCAGTTCTTC
TRBJ1-5 | TRBV5-6 | few | TRBD1 | CASSLAVDRGLDQPQHF | TGTGCCAGCAGCTTGGCAGTTGACAGGGGCTTGGATCAGCCCCAGCATTTT
TRBJ2-4 | TRBV23-1 | NA | TRBD1 | CASSQPPDRLAKNIQYF | TGCGCCAGCAGTCAACCTCCGGACAGGCTAGCCAAAAACATTCAGTACTTC
TRBJ2-2 | TRBV29-1 | few | TRBD1 | CSVLRDRGPGELFF | TGCAGCGTCCTCCGGGACAGGGGACCCGGGGAGCTGTTTTTT
TRBJ2-7 | TRBV18 | NA | NA | CASSPADFHEQYF | TGTGCCAGCTCACCTGCAGATTTTCACGAGCAGTACTTC
TRBJ2-1 | TRBV30 | NA | NA | CAWSPDSYNEQFF | TGTGCCTGGAGTCCAGATTCCTACAATGAGCAGTTCTTC
TRBJ2-2 | TRBV30 | few | NA | CAWSVRQENTGELFF | TGTGCCTGGAGTGTACGACAGGAGAACACCGGGGAGCTGTTTTTT
TRBJ2-4 | TRBV28 | NA | NA | CASSLPGGASKNIQYF | TGTGCCAGCAGTTTACCCGGAGGGGCCTCAAAAAACATTCAGTACTTC
TRBJ2-3 | TRBV10-3 | NA | NA | CATGTSSTDTQYF | TGTGCCACCGGGACTTCTAGCACAGATACGCAGTATTTT
TRBJ2-1 | TRBV6-5 | NA | NA | CASSGLGAYNEQFF | TGTGCCAGCAGTGGTCTAGGGGCTTACAATGAGCAGTTCTTC
TRBJ1-5 | TRBV29-1 | NA | NA | CSVSGRNQPQHF | TGCAGCGTCTCAGGGCGCAATCAGCCCCAGCATTTT
TRBJ2-1 | TRBV9 | NA | NA | CASSVETVSEQFF | TGTGCCAGCAGCGTAGAGACCGTGTCTGAGCAGTTCTTC
TRBJ2-6 | TRBV30 | NA | NA | CAGKDSLFSSGANVLTF | TGTGCCGGGAAGGACAGTTTGTTCTCTTCTGGGGCCAACGTCCTGACTTTC
TRBJ2-3 | TRBV7-6 | NA | NA | CASSLRGYTDTQYF | TGTGCCAGCAGCTTAAGGGGTTACACAGATACGCAGTATTTT
TRBJ2-7 | TRBV2 | NA | TRBD2 | CASSDGSGRTGYEQYF | TGTGCCAGCAGTGACGGTAGCGGGAGGACGGGCTACGAGCAGTACTTC
TRBJ2-7 | TRBV28 | NA | TRBD2 | CASSPGGDHEQYF | TGTGCCAGCAGTCCGGGAGGCGACCACGAGCAGTACTTC
TRBJ1-2 | TRBV29-1 | NA | TRBD1 | CSVGAGGSYGYTF | TGCAGCGTTGGGGCAGGGGGCAGCTATGGCTACACCTTC
TRBJ2-1 | TRBV11-2 | once | TRBD2 | CASSPRLAGAHEQFF | TGTGCCAGCAGCCCACGGCTAGCGGGGGCGCATGAGCAGTTCTTC
TRBJ1-5 | TRBV2 | NA | NA | CASTMGSQPQHF | TGTGCCAGCACAATGGGAAGTCAGCCCCAGCATTTT
TRBJ2-1 | TRBV18 | NA | NA | CASSPVGTSHEQFF | TGTGCCAGCTCACCGGTCGGGACAAGCCATGAGCAGTTCTTC
TRBJ2-1 | TRBV30 | NA | TRBD1 | CAWRDRGLNNEQFF | TGTGCCTGGAGAGACAGGGGGCTCAACAATGAGCAGTTCTTC
TRBJ2-1 | TRBV10-3 | NA | TRBD2 | CAISGLAGGGNEQFF | TGTGCCATCAGTGGGCTAGCGGGAGGTGGAAATGAGCAGTTCTTC
TRBJ2-1 | TRBV28 | few | NA | CASSFRMRLRGYGGYNEQFF | TGTGCCAGCAGTTTCCGTATGAGATTGCGCGGATATGGCGGCTACAATGAGCAGTTCTTC
TRBJ2-7 | TRBV7-2 | NA | NA | CASSVDSSGPYEQYF | TGTGCCAGCAGCGTAGACAGCTCCGGACCCTACGAGCAGTACTTC
TRBJ2-1 | TRBV10-3 | NA | NA | CAINRVLGAEQFF | TGTGCCATAAACAGGGTCTTAGGGGCTGAGCAGTTCTTC
TRBJ1-4 | TRBV7-9 | NA | NA | CASSSRGVEKLFF | TGTGCCAGCAGCTCGCGGGGGGTTGAAAAACTGTTTTTT
TRBJ2-1 | TRBV29-1 | few | NA | CSGDSGSDEQFF | TGCAGCGGGGATAGCGGTAGCGATGAGCAGTTCTTC
TRBJ2-1 | TRBV7-9 | NA | NA | CASSRRGGAHEQFF | TGTGCCAGCAGCCGCCGTGGGGGGGCCCATGAGCAGTTCTTC
TRBJ2-2 | TRBV11-2 | once | NA | CASSQGTPTGELFF | TGTGCCAGCAGTCAGGGGACTCCCACCGGGGAGCTGTTTTTT
TRBJ2-1 | TRBV20-1 | NA | NA | CSASLSNEQFF | TGCAGTGCTAGTCTGTCGAATGAGCAGTTCTTC
TRBJ2-1 | TRBV30 | few | TRBD2 | CAWSVLLAGGDEQFF | TGTGCCTGGAGTGTTCTCCTAGCGGGAGGGGATGAGCAGTTCTTC
TRBJ1-3 | TRBV30 | NA | NA | CAWSVLSGNTIYF | TGTGCCTGGAGTGTACTATCTGGAAACACCATATATTTT
TRBJ2-3 | TRBV9 | few | NA | CASSVTVTDTQYF | TGTGCCAGCAGCGTAACGGTGACAGATACGCAGTATTTT
TRBJ2-1 | TRBV30 | few | NA | CAWCRDTYNEQFF | TGTGCCTGGTGCCGGGACACCTACAATGAGCAGTTCTTC
TRBJ2-7 | TRBV4-3 | few | NA | CASSQRDSHEQYF | TGCGCCAGCAGCCAAAGAGACAGTCACGAGCAGTACTTC
TRBJ2-7 | TRBV10-3 | NA | NA | CAISEGPATSYEQYF | TGTGCCATCAGTGAGGGGCCCGCCACCTCCTACGAGCAGTACTTC
TRBJ1-4 | TRBV2 | few | NA | CASSETMPTNEKLFF | TGTGCCAGCAGTGAGACCATGCCAACTAATGAAAAACTGTTTTTT
TRBJ2-4 | TRBV6-6 | NA | NA | CASSRRVSAKNIQYF | TGTGCCAGCAGTCGCAGGGTGTCGGCCAAAAACATTCAGTACTTC
TRBJ2-1 | TRBV7-2 | few | NA | CASRMWDEQFF | TGTGCCAGCAGGATGTGGGATGAGCAGTTCTTC
TRBJ1-4 | TRBV30 | NA | NA | CAWSRGEWATNEKLFF | TGTGCCTGGAGTAGGGGGGAGTGGGCGACTAATGAAAAACTGTTTTTT
TRBJ1-1 | TRBV9 | NA | TRBD1 | CASSEGRTGTDRNTEAFF | TGTGCCAGCAGCGAGGGGAGGACAGGCACTGACCGGAACACTGAAGCTTTCTTT
TRBJ2-3 | TRBV9 | NA | TRBD2 | CASSRLASTDTQYF | TGTGCCAGCAGTAGACTAGCAAGCACAGATACGCAGTATTTT